The 3 T cell receptor beta chains below all came from one sample that was sequenced in a study of blood T cell repertoires in COVID-19 (TCRdb year 2020). The library came from the immunoSEQ multiplex PCR assay. In its TCRdb copy, this immuneACCESS table keeps in-frame sequences only and misses some clones. Where compared with another copy, unresolved V genes explain less than half of these, and the others have no known cause. This sample gives about 130,000 clones in total; approximately 90% of them show up just once. The top ten clones comprise about 1% of the sample. Sequencing was performed on peripheral blood. All receptors come from a woman older than 75 with acute or convalescent COVID-19.

This sequence joins TRBV6-6 and TRBJ2-7, with D perhaps TRBD1 (7 bases). This CDR3 comprises 14 residues. Germline CDR1 MNHNY, CDR2 SVGAGI (reference sequence). The germline V and J ends were trimmed by 2 bases and 5 bases, with 13 bases remaining between them. CDR3 DNA sequence: TGTGCCAGCAGTTACCCCCAGGGGGGCCACGAGCAGTACTTC. Translation gives CASSYPQGGHEQYF.

Here the CDR3 DNA reads TGTGCCAGCAGTCCTCCGGTGGGGGCCGGGAATTATGGCTACACCTTC. Translating it yields CASSPPVGAGNYGYTF. The chain employs TRBV5-6 and TRBJ1-2, with D possibly TRBD1 on 6 matching bases. The CDR3 has 16 amino acids. Deletions cut 5 bases from V and 5 bases from J, with 22 bases between. Germline V CDR1 and CDR2: SGHDT, YYEEEE.

The V call is TRBV7-3, the J call TRBJ2-1; 10 positions agree with TRBD2. CDR1 is SGHTA, CDR2 FQGTGA, per germline. Unmatched junction bases numbered 5, after V lost 4 bases and J lost 2 bases. The CDR3 has 16 residues. This chain's CDR3 is CASSSRAGGTYNEQFF. CDR3 coding DNA: TGTGCCAGCAGCTCTCGAGCGGGAGGGACCTACAATGAGCAGTTCTTC.